What follows is one T cell receptor beta chain and its context. Its antigen remains unknown. The data stem from a study of cytomegalovirus exposure and HLA in healthy donors. PCR employed 60 Vbeta and 13 Jbeta primers. Produced via immunoSEQ multiplex PCR; TCRdb's table is partial and in-frame only. The sample shows 150,000 or so clones, approximately 83% of them seen only once. Study outcomes and limitations: Researchers reported that three CMV-associated chains were confirmed in vitro as CMV antigen-specific. Reportedly, diagnosis of cytomegalovirus status by the classifier showed high specificity and sensitivity. It was 164 TCR beta chains that were listed as cytomegalovirus-associated. A further, later analysis showed that HLA-associated TCR beta chains (compared with equally common others) were more clonally expanded.

The germline V gene has CDR1 SGHVS and CDR2 FNYEAQ. Trimming took 3 bases from V and 4 from J; bases not matched to a gene: 8. The CDR3 covers 16 residues. The receptor was derived from a male donor in good health and CMV-seronegative. The J gene is TRBJ2-2, the V gene TRBV7-6; 7 positions agree with TRBD2. Sequencing was done on a sample of PBMCs. The CDR3 protein is CASSFPGAGFTGELFF. As DNA, the CDR3 is TGTGCCAGCAGCTTCCCCGGAGCGGGGTTCACCGGGGAGCTGTTTTTT.